These 32 T cell receptor beta chains were sequenced from one sample in a study of blood T cells in healthy people across ages. Primers used in a second PCR of roughly 7 to 12 cycles were a sample-barcoded 5' primer and a J-beta primer mix. TCRdb reanalysed the 5' RACE reads using MiXCR and keeps one entry per CDR3 protein. In the table there are 1.5 million to 2 million distinct CDR3 sequences, about 30% of which are singletons. Sequences were obtained from blood. These receptors originate from a woman aged 25 to 39 in good health.

On this clonotype: An end of the junction differs from the germline gene, which may be a read error. The chain recombines TRBV29-1 with TRBJ2-1, with 8 bases that match TRBD2. This CDR3 spans 13 amino acids. From germline, CDR1 is SQVTM and CDR2 ANQGSEA. The CDR3 bases are TGCAGCACTAAGCGGGAGCCATACAATGGGCAGTTCTTC. As protein: CSTKREPYNGQFF.

The table lists this clonotype with a few counts. J is TRBJ2-1 and V is TRBV11-1; 14 bases fit TRBD2. In germline, CDR1 is SGHAT, CDR2 FQDESV (reference sequence). J gave up 0 bases and V 2 bases, and 12 bases lay outside the gene matches. The CDR3 has 21 amino acids. CDR3 nucleotides: TGTGCCAGCAGCTTACCCGGGACTAGCGGGGGTAAACATAACTCCTACAATGAGCAGTTCTTC. It yields the protein CASSLPGTSGGKHNSYNEQFF.

The count of this clonotype is one. One end of the junction does not line up with germline, which may come from a read error. The rearrangement joins TRBV24-1 to TRBJ2-2, with 12 bases identical to TRBD1. Germline assignment: CDR1 KGHDR and CDR2 SFDVKD. This CDR3 spans 14 amino acids. The CDR3 region is CVTSGTGGPGELFF. For the CDR3, the DNA is TGTGTCACCAGCGGGACAGGGGGCCCCGGGGAGCTGTTTTTT.

The chain recombines TRBV20-1 with TRBJ2-5, with 8 bases identical to TRBD1. Germline assignment: CDR1 DFQATT and CDR2 SNEGSKA (reference sequence). The CDR3 runs to 13 residues. V was clipped by 7 bases and J by 13 bases; unmatched bases: 17. The CDR3 DNA reads TGCAGTGGAAGCTCAGGACAGGGTTACGAGCGGTACTTC. Translated, it gives CSGSSGQGYERYF.

This clonotype has at least ten counts. The chain is built from TRBV29-1 and TRBJ2-3; the match to TRBD2 covers 10 bases. Germline V gene data show CDR1 as SQVTM and CDR2 as ANQGSEA. The CDR3 runs 15 residues. J lost 1 base, V lost 5 bases, and 6 bases had no gene match. The CDR3 protein is CSVLTGTSGTDTQYF. CDR3 nucleotides: TGCAGCGTTCTTACCGGGACTAGCGGCACAGATACGCAGTATTTT.

This clonotype was detected a few times. The J gene is TRBJ1-5, the V gene TRBV24-1, with TRBD1 as a possible D gene (6 bases). V was pared by 5 bases and J by 0 bases, with 19 bases between. The CDR3 consists of 18 residues. Germline loops: CDR1 KGHDR, CDR2 SFDVKD. CDR3 residues: CATSGHRVRVYSNQPQHF. CDR3 coding DNA: TGTGCCACCAGTGGTCACAGGGTACGGGTTTATAGCAATCAGCCCCAGCATTTT.

This clonotype was seen many times. CDR3 sequence reads: CASSYLGGGYTF. DNA of the CDR3: TGTGCCAGCAGTTACTTAGGTGGTGGCTACACCTTC. V usage is TRBV6-5 and J usage is TRBJ1-2; D not certain. The CDR3 is 12 amino acids. CDR1 is MNHEY, CDR2 SVGAGI, per germline. The V and J ends lost 1 base and 7 bases respectively, with 7 bases between them.

This clonotype appeared a few times. The J gene is TRBJ2-1, the V gene TRBV4-1, with 8 bases that match TRBD2. V dropped 4 bases and J dropped 7; count of bases not matched to a gene: 9. This CDR3 has 15 amino acids. Germline CDR1 is MGHRA and CDR2 is YSYEKL. The CDR3 loop reads CASSRSGGGQNEQFF. The CDR3 nucleotides are TGCGCCAGCAGCCGGTCGGGCGGGGGGCAGAATGAGCAGTTCTTC.

There are a few counts of this clonotype. The rearrangement links TRBV20-1 to TRBJ2-1; 11 nucleotides align to TRBD1. CDR3 length: 14 residues. Trimming took 3 bases from V and 9 from J; bases not matched to a gene: 7. The germline gives CDR1 DFQATT, CDR2 SNEGSKA (reference sequence). The CDR3 protein is CSASLWGTGGEQFF. The CDR3 DNA follows: TGCAGTGCTAGTCTGTGGGGGACAGGGGGTGAGCAGTTCTTC.

This clonotype was observed a handful of times. This chain uses TRBV5-1 with TRBJ1-1; a weak D match, TRBD1 (6 bases). This CDR3 contains 16 residues. Trimming shortened V by 4 bases and J by 8 bases, and 24 bases separated the two germline ends. CDR1 is SGHRS and CDR2 is YFSETQ in the germline V gene. The CDR3 region has the DNA TGCGCCAGCAGCGAGACACCACAGGGATCGAACGGAGAAGCTTTCTTT. Amino acids: CASSETPQGSNGEAFF.

The chain employs TRBV7-3 and TRBJ2-1, with D possibly matching TRBD1 (6 bases). The J call may be incorrect, as the DNA end agrees better with TRBJ2-7. The V gene's germline CDR1 is SGHTA and CDR2 FQGTGA. This CDR3 contains 15 residues. CDR3 in DNA: TGTGCCAGCAGCCTTGACAGGAGCTACTACAATGAGCAGTACTTC. Residues: CASSLDRSYYNEQYF.

This clonotype showed up just a few times. The chain's CDR3 is CASRGLAAFADTQYF. The CDR3 region has the DNA TGTGCCAGCAGAGGACTAGCAGCTTTCGCAGATACGCAGTATTTT. The gene calls are TRBV6-2 or TRBV6-3 and TRBJ2-3, with 8 bases aligning to TRBD2. In germline, CDR1 is MNHEY, CDR2 SVGEGT. After removal of 6 bases from V and 4 bases from J, the junction contained 9 bases not matched to a gene. The length of the CDR3 is 15 residues.

The chain couples TRBV25-1 to TRBJ1-1; D is uncertain. CDR3 length: 14 residues. V lost 1 base and J 0 bases, leaving 6 bases between the germline ends. Germline CDR1 reads MGHDK; CDR2 reads SYGVNS. The CDR3 nucleotides are TGTGCCAGCAGTGAATTAGCTATGAACACTGAAGCTTTCTTT. Protein sequence: CASSELAMNTEAFF. Full variable domain (remainder filled in from reference TRBV25-1 and TRBJ1-1): EADIYQTPRYLVIGTGKKITLECSQTMGHDKMYWYQQDPGMELHLIHYSYGVNSTEKGDLSSESTVSRIRTEHFPLTLESARPSHTSQYLCASSELAMNTEAFFGQGTRLTVV.

Only a few counts were recorded for this clonotype. The V call is TRBV27, the J call TRBJ2-1, with D maybe TRBD1 (5 bases). The CDR3 contains 13 residues. Germline loops: CDR1 MNHEY, CDR2 SMNVEV (reference sequence). Between the trimmed V and J ends, which lost 7 bases and 9 bases, there was a span of 16 bases. CDR3 nucleotide sequence: TGTGCCAGCAAGCTGGGGCCTAACGGTGAGCAGTTCTTC. Its protein is CASKLGPNGEQFF.

This clonotype occurred a few times. The rearrangement uses TRBV28 and TRBJ1-5; no clear D gene. Deletions cut 6 bases from V and 7 bases from J, with 13 bases between. Germline V gene data show CDR1 as MDHEN and CDR2 as SYDVKM. The CDR3 runs 13 residues. The CDR3, as DNA: TGTGCCAGCAGCCTCTCTAGTAGGCAGCCCCAGCATTTT. It codes for CASSLSSRQPQHF.

This clonotype has only a few counts. This sequence joins TRBV12-3 or TRBV12-4 and TRBJ1-1; D is perhaps TRBD1 (5 bases). The CDR3 covers 13 residues. Trimming took 5 bases from V and 1 from J, leaving 8 bases between them. As DNA, the CDR3 is TGTGCCAGCAGTACACAGGAGAACACTGAAGCTTTCTTT. This codes for CASSTQENTEAFF.

This clonotype has only a few counts. The genes are TRBV6-5 and TRBJ1-5, with 7 nucleotides matching TRBD1. Germline V gene lookup returns CDR1 MNHEY and CDR2 SVGAGI. The CDR3 contains 15 residues. The V gene end was trimmed by 3 bases and the J gene end by 3 bases; junction bases not matched to a gene: 5. CDR3 protein: CASSYTGQANQPQHF. Written as DNA, the CDR3 is TGTGCCAGCAGTTATACAGGACAGGCCAATCAGCCCCAGCATTTT.

This clonotype appeared once. V and J are TRBV10-3 and TRBJ2-5; TRBD1 is a possible D gene (6 bases). Looked up from germline, CDR1 is ENHRY and CDR2 is SYGVKD. The germline V and J ends were trimmed by 6 bases and 5 bases, with 10 bases remaining between them. The CDR3 contains 12 residues. The CDR3 sequence: CAIRQGPETQYF. CDR3 in DNA: TGTGCCATCAGACAGGGTCCGGAGACCCAGTACTTC.

This clonotype has at least ten counts. This chain joins TRBV3-1 and TRBJ2-1; 9 positions agree with TRBD2. V dropped 0 bases and J dropped 2; count of bases not matched to a gene: 5. CDR1 is LGHDT and CDR2 is YNNKEL in the germline V gene (reference sequence). CDR3 length equals 17 residues. CDR3 residues: CASSQDRLAGTYNEQFF. The CDR3, as DNA: TGTGCCAGCAGCCAAGATCGGCTAGCGGGAACCTACAATGAGCAGTTCTTC.

In DNA, the CDR3 is TGTGCCAGCAGCTCCAGCGGGGGGAGGGGAACAGATACGCAGTATTTT. Amino acid sequence: CASSSSGGRGTDTQYF. V and J are TRBV5-4 and TRBJ2-3; TRBD2 aligns across 9 bases. The CDR3 is made up of 16 amino acids. CDR1 SGHNT and CDR2 YYREEE come from the germline V gene (reference sequence). Germline trimming cut 3 bases from V and 3 bases from J; bases unmatched to any gene: 8.

Points on this clonotype: Its ends do not fully match the called genes, so a read error is possible. The gene calls are TRBV10-3 and TRBJ1-1; unclear D gene. This CDR3 spans 11 amino acids. Germline-derived CDR1 and CDR2 are ENHRY and SYGVKD. The CDR3, as DNA: TGCGCCTCTTGGGGGAACACTGAAGCTTTCTTT. Its protein product is CASWGNTEAFF.

This clonotype was detected a few times. The chain employs TRBV14 and TRBJ2-1; perhaps TRBD2 as D (6 bases). V shed 0 bases and J shed 0 bases, with 9 bases lying between them. The CDR3 extends over 16 amino acids. CDR1 is SGHDN and CDR2 is FVKESK in the germline V gene. CDR3 protein: CASSQDHGSSYNEQFF. For the CDR3, the DNA is TGTGCCAGCAGCCAAGATCACGGGAGCTCCTACAATGAGCAGTTCTTC.

A word on this clonotype: With a much larger clone just one base away, this may be a read error. The rearrangement uses TRBV20-1 and TRBJ2-4; no clear D. The end of the DNA aligns better with TRBJ2-5, so the J call may be wrong. Per germline, CDR1 DFQATT and CDR2 SNEGSKA (reference sequence). The length of the CDR3 is 12 residues. Here the CDR3 DNA reads TGCAGTGCTGGTAAACAGCAAGAGACCCAGTACTTC. Protein sequence: CSAGKQQETQYF.

The chain combines TRBV12-3 or TRBV12-4 with TRBJ1-2; a weak D match, TRBD1 (6 bases). The germline V and J ends were trimmed by 7 bases and 2 bases, with 14 bases remaining between them. The length of the CDR3 is 14 residues. CDR3 in amino acids: CASTETGGNYGYTF. Here the CDR3 DNA reads TGTGCCAGCACCGAGACAGGCGGAAACTATGGCTACACCTTC.

The J gene is TRBJ2-1, the V gene TRBV7-2; the D gene is possibly TRBD2 (7 bases). The CDR3 is made up of 16 amino acids. The ends were cut back, 1 base at V and 8 bases at J, with 18 bases in the middle. Germline lookup yields CDR1 SGHTA and CDR2 FQGNSA. The CDR3 here is CASSLVSAGQRHEQFF. CDR3 coding DNA: TGTGCCAGCAGCTTAGTGTCAGCGGGACAACGACATGAGCAGTTCTTC. Supplemented by reference TRBV7-2 and TRBJ2-1, the full variable domain reads GAGVSQSPSNKVTEKGKDVELRCDPISGHTALYWYRQSLGQGLEFLIYFQGNSAPDKSGLPSDRFSAERTGGSVSTLTIQRTQQEDSAVYLCASSLVSAGQRHEQFFGPGTRLTVL.

The V call is TRBV20-1, the J call TRBJ2-3, with 10 bases aligning to TRBD2. V lost 6 bases and J lost 0; bases outside the gene matches: 18. The germline V gene encodes CDR1 DFQATT and CDR2 SNEGSKA (reference sequence). The CDR3 runs 19 residues. For the CDR3, the DNA is TGCAGTGCCCCCCCACCGTTTTTAGCGGGGGGCTCTAGCACAGATACGCAGTATTTT. Translated: CSAPPPFLAGGSSTDTQYF.

This clonotype was detected a few times. V gene TRBV7-9 combines with J gene TRBJ2-4; no firm D call. The CDR3 contains 13 residues. V was clipped by 2 bases and J by 8 bases, with 10 bases between them. Germline-derived CDR1 and CDR2 are SEHNR and FQNEAQ (reference sequence). The CDR3 DNA follows: TGTGCCAGCAGCTTACCCGCTCCCGACATTCAGTACTTC. Translated: CASSLPAPDIQYF.

The genes are TRBV30 and TRBJ1-6, with TRBD1 matching 7 bases. This CDR3 has 15 amino acids. J gave up 6 bases and V 3 bases, and 8 bases lay outside the gene matches. Germline CDR1 and CDR2: GTSNPN and SVGIG (reference sequence). The CDR3 DNA sequence: TGTGCCTGGAGCGGGGTGGGACAGAGTAATTCACCCCTCCACTTT. Translating gives CAWSGVGQSNSPLHF.

This clonotype turned up a few times. A clone one base away is much larger, so this may be a read error. CDR3 bases: TGTGCCAGCAGCGCCACAGGGAGGAACTATGGCTACACCTTC. Its translation is CASSATGRNYGYTF. V usage is TRBV7-9 and J usage is TRBJ1-2; tentative D call: TRBD1 (6 bases). The germline V gene encodes CDR1 SEHNR and CDR2 FQNEAQ (reference sequence). Trimming took off 5 bases at V and 2 bases at J, with 12 bases between the two ends. This CDR3 region has 14 residues.

The chain recombines TRBV28 with TRBJ1-5; the D gene is possibly TRBD1 (6 bases). The germline CDR1 and CDR2 sequences are MDHEN and SYDVKM. V was cut by 2 bases and J by 0 bases, with 8 bases left in between. The CDR3 sequence is 15 residues long. As DNA, the CDR3 is TGTGCCAGCAGTTTACGGGGGGCTAGCAATCAGCCCCAGCATTTT. Translated: CASSLRGASNQPQHF.

As for this clonotype: This may be a read error, as it is one base from a much larger clone. CDR3 DNA: TGCAGTGCCTGGCCGAGTAATGAGCAGTTCTTC. Protein: CSAWPSNEQFF. This chain joins TRBV20-1 and TRBJ2-1; no reliable D call. This CDR3 has 11 amino acids. V lost 6 bases and J 7 bases, leaving 10 bases between the germline ends. CDR1 and CDR2 (germline): DFQATT, SNEGSKA (reference sequence).

This clonotype has ten or more counts. V gene TRBV9 combines with J gene TRBJ2-1; D is unresolved. Germline CDR1 reads SGDLS; CDR2 reads YYNGEE. Deletions cut 0 bases from V and 7 bases from J, with 8 bases between. The CDR3 has 13 amino acids. The CDR3 spells CASSVDGLNEQFF. CDR3 in DNA: TGTGCCAGCAGCGTAGATGGTTTGAATGAGCAGTTCTTC.